These T cell receptor beta chains were read from a single sample in a study of pediatric ulcerative colitis. The method was immunoSEQ multiplex PCR; TCRdb's version includes in-frame clones alone and lacks a portion of them. Of about 22,000 clones in the sample, roughly 70% were seen once. Sequenced sample: gut tissue. These receptors were collected from a boy younger than 18 with severe ulcerative colitis. Both conserved end residues are trimmed from each CDR3. Clone size is shown for a subset of rows, as once, few, many or a class of expanded clone.

J gene | clone size | V gene | CDR3 protein
TRBJ2-7 | . | TRBV5-6 | ASSLMTGGLREQY
TRBJ1-1 | few | TRBV7-6 | ASSSLSGTGAEAF
TRBJ2-1 | . | TRBV2 | ASSAGYFYNEQF
TRBJ2-1 | . | TRBV6-5 | ASSYVGGGEQF
TRBJ2-1 | . | TRBV30 | AWSVTRGGMNEQF
TRBJ1-2 | . | TRBV6-1 | ASSARDRGYSAYGYT
TRBJ2-1 | . | TRBV13 | ASSSGQRQVNEQF
TRBJ2-5 | . | TRBV2 | ASSAEAQETQY
TRBJ2-3 | . | TRBV18 | ASSPRTDTQY
TRBJ1-4 | . | TRBV6-6 | ASKRQNEKLF
TRBJ2-2 | . | TRBV5-1 | ASSQTPTGGELF
TRBJ1-1 | . | TRBV5-1 | ASSLADRDEAF
TRBJ1-6 | few | TRBV4-3 | ASSQHFRGSPLH
TRBJ1-2 | . | TRBV5-5 | ASRPTYGPHSYT